This T cell receptor (beta chain) was identified during a study of cytomegalovirus exposure and HLA in healthy donors. Turning to the study itself: An early data release held tens of millions of unique TCRs from HLA-typed donors.

For this clone: The antigen is not known.

Study-wide results and caveats: A later analysis showed TCR association rates differing by HLA locus, peaking at DRB1 and lowest at HLA-C. The authors reported that TCR beta sequences could predict HLA-A and HLA-B alleles. These predictions were accurate for most subjects in the first cohort. A missense DCLRE1C variant was associated with V- and J-gene trimming of TCR beta chains in a later analysis, and an independent cohort replicated the association.

60 Vbeta and 13 Jbeta primers were used in PCR. Assay used: immunoSEQ multiplex PCR; TCRdb lists only in-frame clones, some missing. Its table records about 70,000 clones. V lost 4 bases and J 3 bases, leaving 4 bases between the germline ends. Germline CDR1 and CDR2: SGHTA and FQGNSA. The CDR3 covers 11 residues. Sequenced input: PBMCs. The V gene is TRBV7-2, the J gene TRBJ2-7; D ambiguous. The sequence was collected from a female donor in good health and CMV-seropositive. As DNA, the CDR3 is TGTGCCAGCAGCTCCCACTACGAGCAGTACTTC. It specifies CASSSHYEQYF.